The source of this TCR beta chain is a study of OX40 agonist ivuxolimab in advanced cancers. CDR3 length: 14 amino acids. Germline-derived CDR1 and CDR2 are SGHDT and YYEEEE. The V gene lost 2 bases and the J gene lost 1 base, with 6 bases spanning the gap. The table came from immunoSEQ multiplex PCR; TCRdb's copy has only in-frame clones and leaves some out. The sample has more than 90,000 clones, about 80% seen once. This clone was seen only once. Its antigen is not known. Broader study findings: Averaging showed that CD8+ T cells had more expanded clones than CD4+ did.

The rearrangement links TRBV5-6 to TRBJ1-4; D possibly corresponds to TRBD1 (5 bases). This TCR came from an adult with an advanced solid tumor such as melanoma, head and neck, liver or kidney cancer. Here the sequenced sample was CD4+ or CD8+ T cells sorted from blood, taken in a trial of the OX40 agonist ivuxolimab. In nucleotides, the CDR3 is TGTGCCAGCAGCTTAAGGGGAACTAATGAAAAACTGTTTTTT. It encodes CASSLRGTNEKLFF.